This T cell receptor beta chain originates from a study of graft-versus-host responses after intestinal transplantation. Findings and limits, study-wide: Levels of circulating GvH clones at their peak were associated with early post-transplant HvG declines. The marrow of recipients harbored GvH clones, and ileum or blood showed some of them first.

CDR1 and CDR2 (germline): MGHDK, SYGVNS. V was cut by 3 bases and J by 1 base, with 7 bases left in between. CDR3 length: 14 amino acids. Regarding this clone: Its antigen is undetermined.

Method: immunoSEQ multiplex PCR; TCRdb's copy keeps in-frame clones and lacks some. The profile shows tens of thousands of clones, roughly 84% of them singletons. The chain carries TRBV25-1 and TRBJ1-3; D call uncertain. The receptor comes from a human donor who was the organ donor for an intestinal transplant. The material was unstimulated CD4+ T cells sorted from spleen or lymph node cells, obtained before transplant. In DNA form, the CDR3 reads TGTGCCAGCAGTGATTTCGGATCTGGAAACACCATATATTTT. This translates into CASSDFGSGNTIYF.